A single sample gave rise to the 11 T cell receptor beta chains below, sequenced in a study of blood T cells in healthy people across ages. Primed by a sample-barcoded 5' primer and a J-beta primer mix, a second PCR proceeded for about 7 to 11 cycles. TCRdb reprocessed the 5' RACE reads with MiXCR, giving one entry per CDR3 protein. Among 1.8 million or so distinct CDR3 sequences listed, about 39% were seen once. The specimen was blood. Source of these receptors: a human donor in good health.

The CDR3 protein is CASSSSPEIPYEQYF. In DNA form, the CDR3 reads TGCGCCAGCAGCTCTAGTCCTGAAATTCCCTACGAGCAGTACTTC. The gene calls are TRBV5-1 and TRBJ2-7; no clear D gene. The CDR3 covers 15 residues. Germline CDR1 is SGHRS and CDR2 is YFSETQ. V lost 3 bases, J lost 2 bases, and 15 bases lay in between.

In its sample, this clonotype was seen a few times. The rearrangement uses TRBV29-1 and TRBJ2-4; D uncertain. The germline V gene has CDR1 SQVTM and CDR2 ANQGSEA. This CDR3 has 14 residues. The V end lost 0 bases, the J end lost 2 bases, and 8 bases lay between the germline ends. CDR3 coding DNA: TGCAGCGTTGAAGAAGGATGGACCAAAAACATTCAGTACTTC. Translation: CSVEEGWTKNIQYF.

V usage is TRBV4-2 and J usage is TRBJ1-1; no definite D call. Germline lookup yields CDR1 LGHNA and CDR2 YNFKEQ. The CDR3 extends over 14 amino acids. The V end lost 1 base, the J end lost 1 base, and 7 bases lay between the germline ends. The CDR3 coding sequence is TGTGCCAGCAGCCAAGGTGGAGAGAACACTGAAGCTTTCTTT. Translated: CASSQGGENTEAFF.

J is TRBJ2-1 and V is TRBV9, with a tentative D call TRBD2 (5 bases). V lost 4 bases and J lost 4, with 15 bases in between. The germline CDR1 and CDR2 sequences are SGDLS and YYNGEE. The length of the CDR3 is 15 residues. The DNA of the CDR3 is TGTGCCAGCAGCCCGTTCGGGGAGTCTTACAATGAGCAGTTCTTC. Its translation: CASSPFGESYNEQFF.

J is TRBJ2-4 and V is TRBV29-1, with D perhaps TRBD2 (5 bases). The germline V gene encodes CDR1 SQVTM and CDR2 ANQGSEA. The CDR3 runs to 11 residues. The V end was cut by 7 bases, the J end by 9 bases, with 13 bases between. The CDR3 sequence: CSALTMAIQYF. CDR3 nucleotide sequence: TGCAGCGCCCTGACTATGGCCATTCAGTACTTC.

This clonotype was recorded a few times. V is TRBV7-2 and J is TRBJ2-5; TRBD2 matches 7 bases. V lost 5 bases, J lost 11 bases, and 11 bases stayed unmatched. The CDR3 totals 13 residues. Germline assignment: CDR1 SGHTA and CDR2 FQGNSA. In DNA, the CDR3 is TGTGCCAGCAGCCCCCTCGTAGCGGGTGAGCAGTACTTC. Translation: CASSPLVAGEQYF.

The chain links TRBV7-9 to TRBJ2-5; D is unresolved. The CDR3 is made up of 17 amino acids. The germline CDR1 and CDR2 sequences are SEHNR and FQNEAQ (reference sequence). V was shortened by 3 bases and J by 2 bases, with 19 bases between the two germline ends. CDR3 nucleotide sequence: TGTGCCAGCAGCTTGTCCTTGGGGATAAGAGAACAAGAGACCCAGTACTTC. This sequence encodes CASSLSLGIREQETQYF. Full variable domain (rest looked up from reference TRBV7-9 and TRBJ2-5): DTGVSQNPRHKITKRGQNVTFRCDPISEHNRLYWYRQTLGQGPEFLTYFQNEAQLEKSRLLSDRFSAERPKGSFSTLEIQRTEQGDSAMYLCASSLSLGIREQETQYFGPGTRLLVL.

This chain links TRBV4-3 with TRBJ2-1; 12 positions agree with TRBD2. Germline V gene lookup returns CDR1 LGHNA and CDR2 YSLEER. Losses at the gene ends were 1 base for V and 7 bases for J; bases not matched to a gene: 8. The CDR3 contains 17 residues. The CDR3 sequence is CASSQAASGGAGNEQFF. CDR3 bases: TGCGCCAGCAGCCAAGCGGCTAGCGGGGGGGCAGGGAATGAGCAGTTCTTC.

This chain links TRBV20-1 with TRBJ2-3, with TRBD1 as a possible D gene (6 bases). From germline, CDR1 is DFQATT and CDR2 SNEGSKA (reference sequence). The CDR3 loop spans 13 amino acids. Trimming took off 3 bases at V and 2 bases at J, with 9 bases between the two ends. The CDR3 loop is CSARRQVTDTQYF. The CDR3 nucleotides are TGCAGTGCTAGGCGACAGGTCACAGATACGCAGTATTTT.

This clonotype was observed a handful of times. This chain uses TRBV7-2 with TRBJ1-4; no firm D call. V was shortened by 1 base and J by 8 bases, with 8 bases between the two germline ends. The CDR3 spans 13 residues. The germline CDR1 and CDR2 sequences are SGHTA and FQGNSA. The CDR3 spells CASSLGPPEKLFF. CDR3 coding DNA: TGTGCCAGCAGCTTAGGTCCGCCGGAAAAACTGTTTTTT.

The chain is built from TRBV20-1 and TRBJ2-5, with D possibly called TRBD1 or TRBD2 (5 bases each). V lost 2 bases, J lost 0 bases, and 10 bases lay in between. Germline V CDR1 and CDR2: DFQATT, SNEGSKA (reference sequence). The CDR3 is 14 residues long. The CDR3 spells CSARQWGYQETQYF. CDR3 DNA sequence: TGCAGTGCTAGACAGTGGGGGTACCAAGAGACCCAGTACTTC.